This is a list of T cell receptor beta chains from one sample in a study of blood T cell repertoires in COVID-19. Assay used: immunoSEQ multiplex PCR; TCRdb lists only in-frame clones, some missing. The sample shows around 320,000 clones, nearly 90% of them seen only once. The source material was PBMCs or T cells enriched from blood (not recorded which). The receptor set was obtained from a woman younger than 35 with acute COVID-19. CDR3s leave out the opening cysteine and the closing phenylalanine or tryptophan. A D gene is named only where the DNA matches it firmly.

d_call	v_call	j_call	cdr3_aa
.	TRBV5-5	TRBJ2-4	ASSPTYNIQY
.	TRBV13	TRBJ1-4	ASSLGPQGFKGEKLF
TRBD2	TRBV12-3/TRBV12-4	TRBJ2-5	ASSGGYQETQY
TRBD1	TRBV27	TRBJ2-1	ASSFWLTGVVRLNEQF
.	TRBV4-1	TRBJ1-5	ASSQDEAVNQPQH
TRBD1	TRBV5-1	TRBJ1-3	ASSFGQARSGNTIY
TRBD1	TRBV19	TRBJ1-5	ASSIQGDQPQH
TRBD2	TRBV5-1	TRBJ2-5	ASSSGTSVETQY
.	TRBV28	TRBJ1-2	ASSLDYYYGYT
.	TRBV18	TRBJ2-7	ASSPTDRRSSYEQY
TRBD1	TRBV10-3	TRBJ1-1	AISEERQGWGTEAF
.	TRBV19	TRBJ1-5	ASILAGHSNQPQH
.	TRBV27	TRBJ2-2	ASSSRSAGELF
.	TRBV5-1	TRBJ2-7	ASSLGTFGRIYEQY
.	TRBV9	TRBJ1-5	ASSVGPFNQPQH
.	TRBV9	TRBJ2-3	ASSVFRADTQY
TRBD1	TRBV25-1	TRBJ1-4	ASSANHRGRGEKLF